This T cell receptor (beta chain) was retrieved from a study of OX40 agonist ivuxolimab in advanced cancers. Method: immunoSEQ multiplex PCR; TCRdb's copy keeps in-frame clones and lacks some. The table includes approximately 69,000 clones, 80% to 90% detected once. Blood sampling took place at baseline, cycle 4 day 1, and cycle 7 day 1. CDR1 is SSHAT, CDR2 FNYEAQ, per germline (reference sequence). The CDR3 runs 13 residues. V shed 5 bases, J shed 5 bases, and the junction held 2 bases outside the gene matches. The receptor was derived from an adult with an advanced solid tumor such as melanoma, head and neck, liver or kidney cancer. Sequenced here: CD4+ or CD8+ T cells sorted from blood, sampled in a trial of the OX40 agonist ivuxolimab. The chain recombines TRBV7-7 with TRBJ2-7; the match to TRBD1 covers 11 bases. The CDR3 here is CASSRDRGDEQYF. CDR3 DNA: TGTGCCAGCAGCCGGGACAGGGGGGACGAGCAGTACTTC.